These 4 T cell receptor beta chains came from one sample sequenced in a study of blood T cell repertoires in COVID-19. Profiling relied on immunoSEQ multiplex PCR, and the TCRdb table lists in-frame clones only, not all of them. The sample carries a few hundred thousand clones, about 88% recorded once. Material for sequencing was peripheral blood. The receptors were gathered from a human donor in a cohort sampled during active COVID-19.

The V and J genes are TRBV11-2 and TRBJ2-5, with 10 positions matching TRBD2. From germline, CDR1 is SGHAT and CDR2 FQNNGV. The CDR3 sequence is 15 residues long. V lost 5 bases, J lost 4 bases, and 7 bases stayed unmatched. Here the CDR3 DNA reads TGTGCCAGCAGCCTTGAAGCGGGGGGGCGAGAGACCCAGTACTTC. Protein product: CASSLEAGGRETQYF.

The DNA for the CDR3 is TGTGCCAGCAGTTCCCCTGCCCCGGGCAAAAACATTCAGTACTTC. Its protein is CASSSPAPGKNIQYF. The chain is built from TRBV6-2 or TRBV6-3 and TRBJ2-4; no reliable D call. The CDR3 length is 15 residues. Germline CDR1 MNHEY, CDR2 SVGEGT. With 4 bases removed from V and 3 bases from J, the gap between germline ends came to 13 bases.

This chain joins TRBV30 and TRBJ2-1; 8 bases align to TRBD2. Unmatched junction bases numbered 8, after V lost 2 bases and J lost 8 bases. The CDR3 is 14 residues long. Germline values: CDR1 GTSNPN, CDR2 SVGIG (reference sequence). The CDR3 region has the DNA TGTGCCTGGAGTCCGGGAGGGCCCAGGGATGAGCAGTTCTTC. Translated: CAWSPGGPRDEQFF.

The chain has TRBV18 and TRBJ2-7; perhaps TRBD2 as D (5 bases). The germline CDR1 and CDR2 sequences are KGHSH and LQKENI. With 1 base removed from V and 0 bases from J, the gap between germline ends came to 16 bases. The CDR3 runs 17 residues. CDR3 sequence: CASSPREFSSPSYEQYF. In nucleotides, the CDR3 is TGTGCCAGCTCACCACGGGAATTCTCTAGCCCCTCCTACGAGCAGTACTTC.